The 8 T cell receptor beta chains below come from one sample, sequenced in a study of blood T cell repertoires in COVID-19. Sequencing was performed with immunoSEQ multiplex PCR; in TCRdb, only in-frame clones are kept and a portion is missing. The table lists 260,000 or so clones, approximately 90% of them singletons. Sequencing was carried out using PBMCs or T cells enriched from blood (not recorded which). These receptors were taken from a man between 18 and 35 years old who had recovered from COVID-19.

CDR3 sequence reads: CASSLGLATDTQYF. The CDR3 bases are TGTGCCAGCAGTTTGGGACTAGCGACAGATACGCAGTATTTT. The chain employs TRBV28 and TRBJ2-3, with 10 bases identical to TRBD2. The germline V gene has CDR1 MDHEN and CDR2 SYDVKM. The CDR3 spans 14 residues. The V gene end was trimmed by 3 bases and the J gene end by 3 bases; junction bases not matched to a gene: 0.

This CDR3 is CASSEGSSGGYQETQYF. The CDR3 DNA reads TGTGCCAGCAGTGAAGGGAGTAGCGGGGGGTATCAAGAGACCCAGTACTTC. V is TRBV2 and J is TRBJ2-5; TRBD2 agrees at 10 bases. The CDR3 consists of 17 residues. The junction had 7 bases not matched to a gene; V was cut back by 1 base and J by 2 bases. Germline CDR1 is SNHLY and CDR2 is FYNNEI.

The chain has TRBV7-8 and TRBJ1-4; D is perhaps TRBD1 (6 bases). Germline V CDR1 and CDR2: SGHVS, FQNEAQ. The CDR3 is made up of 15 amino acids. Trimming stripped 1 base from V and 5 bases from J, with 11 bases between. This CDR3 is CASSLGADRNEKLFF. CDR3 coding DNA: TGTGCCAGCAGCTTAGGGGCGGACAGAAATGAAAAACTGTTTTTT.

The chain has TRBV28 and TRBJ1-2; D unclear. The V end was cut by 2 bases, the J end by 3 bases, with 7 bases between. Germline CDR1 MDHEN, CDR2 SYDVKM. The CDR3 contains 13 residues. CDR3 in amino acids: CASSLGADYGYTF. DNA for the CDR3: TGTGCCAGCAGTTTAGGCGCGGACTATGGCTACACCTTC.

The gene calls are TRBV7-9 and TRBJ2-3; no firm D call. Trimming took off 5 bases at V and 0 bases at J, with 15 bases between the two ends. The CDR3 is made up of 16 amino acids. Germline lookup yields CDR1 SEHNR and CDR2 FQNEAQ (reference sequence). The CDR3 loop reads CASSLGPQTSTDTQYF. DNA for the CDR3: TGTGCCAGCAGCCTTGGGCCTCAAACTAGCACAGATACGCAGTATTTT.

The chain links TRBV29-1 to TRBJ1-1, with D perhaps TRBD1 (6 bases). The length of the CDR3 is 12 residues. Trimming cost V 4 bases and J 4 bases, with 10 bases left between them. Per germline, CDR1 SQVTM and CDR2 ANQGSEA. This CDR3 reads CSVVVQGTEAFF. In DNA form, the CDR3 reads TGCAGCGTTGTCGTACAGGGCACTGAAGCTTTCTTT.

The V call is TRBV5-6, the J call TRBJ2-3; TRBD2 might be the D (5 bases). V lost 3 bases, J lost 4 bases, and 12 bases lay in between. The CDR3 totals 14 residues. Germline V gene lookup returns CDR1 SGHDT and CDR2 YYEEEE. As DNA, the CDR3 is TGTGCCAGCAGCTCGCAGGACTTGGCAGATACGCAGTATTTT. It specifies CASSSQDLADTQYF.

The sample holds one count of this clone. The V and J genes are TRBV6-5 and TRBJ1-3; D gene uncertain. The germline V gene encodes CDR1 MNHEY and CDR2 SVGAGI. V was cut by 7 bases and J by 0 bases, with 7 bases left in between. This CDR3 has 13 residues. CDR3 residues: CASIRASGNTIYF. Written as DNA, the CDR3 is TGTGCCAGCATTAGAGCCTCTGGAAACACCATATATTTT.